Listed here are 4 T cell receptor beta chains from one sample, sequenced in a study of T cells in Graves' hyperthyroidism and ophthalmopathy. Using RNA transcripts as the source, TCR beta CDR3 regions were amplified. The TCR CDR3 first-round RT-PCR relied on the HTBI primer set. One entry per CDR3 protein, called by TCRdb with MiXCR from the multiplex PCR reads. The sample has 250,000 to 300,000 distinct CDR3 sequences; 10% to 15% are singletons. Sequencing used blood. These receptors came from a woman in her 30s with Graves' hyperthyroidism that later progressed to Graves' ophthalmopathy.

The chain carries TRBV5-1 and TRBJ2-1; no reliable D call. The CDR3 totals 14 residues. Trimming took 0 bases from V and 10 from J, leaving 14 bases between them. CDR1 is SGHRS, CDR2 YFSETQ, per germline. The CDR3 coding sequence is TGCGCCAGCAGCTTGGTACCTGGCGCAAGGGAGCAGTTCTTC. Protein: CASSLVPGAREQFF.

The rearrangement links TRBV2 to TRBJ2-2, with D possibly matching TRBD1 (5 bases). Per the germline V gene, CDR1 is SNHLY and CDR2 is FYNNEI. CDR3 size: 16 residues. The V end lost 2 bases, the J end lost 6 bases, and 16 bases lay between the germline ends. The CDR3 region has the DNA TGTGCCAGCAGTGAAAGGCAGGGCGTTGACGCCGGGGAGCTGTTTTTT. Protein sequence: CASSERQGVDAGELFF.

This clonotype was seen at least ten times. The chain uses TRBV7-9 and TRBJ2-5; D is uncertain. Trimming took 1 base from V and 4 from J, leaving 10 bases between them. The germline V gene encodes CDR1 SEHNR and CDR2 FQNEAQ (reference sequence). This CDR3 region has 14 residues. The DNA of the CDR3 is TGTGCCAGCAGCTTAGGGTTTGATCGAGAGACCCAGTACTTC. Translating it yields CASSLGFDRETQYF. Combining the CDR3 with reference TRBV7-9 and TRBJ2-5 gives the whole variable domain DTGVSQNPRHKITKRGQNVTFRCDPISEHNRLYWYRQTLGQGPEFLTYFQNEAQLEKSRLLSDRFSAERPKGSFSTLEIQRTEQGDSAMYLCASSLGFDRETQYFGPGTRLLVL.

This clonotype was seen only a few times. The chain is built from TRBV9 and TRBJ2-1; TRBD2 matches at 11 bases. The CDR3 spans 15 residues. Unmatched junction bases numbered 4, after V lost 4 bases and J lost 4 bases. Germline assignment: CDR1 SGDLS and CDR2 YYNGEE. CDR3 sequence: CASSTSGSYYNEQFF. As DNA, the CDR3 is TGTGCCAGCAGCACTAGCGGGAGTTATTACAATGAGCAGTTCTTC.